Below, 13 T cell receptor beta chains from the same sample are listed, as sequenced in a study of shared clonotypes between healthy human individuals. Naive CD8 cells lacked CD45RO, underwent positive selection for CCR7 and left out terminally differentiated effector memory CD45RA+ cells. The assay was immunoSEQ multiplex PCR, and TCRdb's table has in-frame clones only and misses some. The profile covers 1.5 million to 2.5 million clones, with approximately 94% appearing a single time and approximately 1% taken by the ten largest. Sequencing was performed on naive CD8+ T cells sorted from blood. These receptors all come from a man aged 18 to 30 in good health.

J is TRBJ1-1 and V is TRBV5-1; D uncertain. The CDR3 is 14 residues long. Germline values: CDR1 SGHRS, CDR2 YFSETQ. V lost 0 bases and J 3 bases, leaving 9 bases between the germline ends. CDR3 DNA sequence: TGCGCCAGCAGCTTGGGTGACGGATACACTGAAGCTTTCTTT. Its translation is CASSLGDGYTEAFF. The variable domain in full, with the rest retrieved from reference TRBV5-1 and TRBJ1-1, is KAGVTQTPRYLIKTRGQQVTLSCSPISGHRSVSWYQQTPGQGLQFLFEYFSETQRNKGNFPGRFSGRQFSNSRSEMNVSTLELGDSALYLCASSLGDGYTEAFFGQGTRLTVV.

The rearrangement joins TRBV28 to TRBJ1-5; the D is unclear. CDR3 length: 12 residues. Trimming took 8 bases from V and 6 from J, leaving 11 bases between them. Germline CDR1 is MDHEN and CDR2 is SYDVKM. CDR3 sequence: CASRYFTQPQHF. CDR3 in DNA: TGTGCCAGCCGATACTTTACTCAGCCCCAGCATTTT.

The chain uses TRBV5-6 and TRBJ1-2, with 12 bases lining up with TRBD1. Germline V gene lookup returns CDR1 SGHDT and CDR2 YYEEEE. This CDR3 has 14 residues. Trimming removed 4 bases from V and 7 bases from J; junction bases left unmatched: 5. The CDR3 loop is CASSLGQGAVGYTF. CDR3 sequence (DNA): TGTGCCAGCAGCCTGGGACAGGGGGCGGTTGGCTACACCTTC.

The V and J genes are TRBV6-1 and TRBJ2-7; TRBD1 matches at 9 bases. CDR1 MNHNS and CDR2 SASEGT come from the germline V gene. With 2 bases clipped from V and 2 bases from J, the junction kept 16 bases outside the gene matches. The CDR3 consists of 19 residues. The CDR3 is CASSEISSMGTGWTYEQYF. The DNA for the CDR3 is TGTGCCAGCAGTGAAATTTCTTCAATGGGGACAGGGTGGACCTACGAGCAGTACTTC.

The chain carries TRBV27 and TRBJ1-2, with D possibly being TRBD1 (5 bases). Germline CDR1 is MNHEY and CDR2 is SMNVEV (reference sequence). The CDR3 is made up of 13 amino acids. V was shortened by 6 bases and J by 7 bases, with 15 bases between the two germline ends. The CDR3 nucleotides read TGTGCCAGCAGCCTACAGGTATCCGCTGGCTACACCTTC. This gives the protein CASSLQVSAGYTF.

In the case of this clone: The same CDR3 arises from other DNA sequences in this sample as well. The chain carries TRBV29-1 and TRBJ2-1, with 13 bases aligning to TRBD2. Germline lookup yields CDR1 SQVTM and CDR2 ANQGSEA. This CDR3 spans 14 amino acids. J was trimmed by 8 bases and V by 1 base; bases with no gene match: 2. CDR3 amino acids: CSVEGTSGSYEQFF. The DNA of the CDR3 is TGCAGCGTTGAAGGGACTAGCGGGAGCTATGAGCAGTTCTTC.

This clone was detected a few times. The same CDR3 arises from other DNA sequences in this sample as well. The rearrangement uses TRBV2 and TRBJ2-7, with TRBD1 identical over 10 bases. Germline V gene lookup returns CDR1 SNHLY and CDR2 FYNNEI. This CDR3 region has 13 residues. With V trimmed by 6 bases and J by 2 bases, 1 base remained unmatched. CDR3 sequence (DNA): TGTGCCAGCAGCGGACAGGGGGCCTACGAGCAGTACTTC. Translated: CASSGQGAYEQYF.

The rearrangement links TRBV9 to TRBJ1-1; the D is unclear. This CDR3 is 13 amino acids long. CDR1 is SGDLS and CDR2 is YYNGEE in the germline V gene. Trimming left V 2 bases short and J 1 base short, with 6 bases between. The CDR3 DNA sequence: TGTGCCAGCAGCGTGACCCCGAACACTGAAGCTTTCTTT. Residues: CASSVTPNTEAFF.

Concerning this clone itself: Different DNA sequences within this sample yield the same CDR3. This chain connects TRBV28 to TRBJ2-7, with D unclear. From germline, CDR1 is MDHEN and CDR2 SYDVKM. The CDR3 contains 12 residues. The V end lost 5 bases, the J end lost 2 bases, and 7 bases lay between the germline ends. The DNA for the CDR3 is TGTGCCAGCAGTCCACAGACCTACGAGCAGTACTTC. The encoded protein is CASSPQTYEQYF.

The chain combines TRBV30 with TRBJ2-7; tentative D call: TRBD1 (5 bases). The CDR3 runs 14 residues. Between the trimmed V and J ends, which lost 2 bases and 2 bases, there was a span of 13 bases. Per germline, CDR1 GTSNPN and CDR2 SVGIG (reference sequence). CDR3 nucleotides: TGTGCCTGGAGTACAGGAGTCAAGACCTACGAGCAGTACTTC. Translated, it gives CAWSTGVKTYEQYF.

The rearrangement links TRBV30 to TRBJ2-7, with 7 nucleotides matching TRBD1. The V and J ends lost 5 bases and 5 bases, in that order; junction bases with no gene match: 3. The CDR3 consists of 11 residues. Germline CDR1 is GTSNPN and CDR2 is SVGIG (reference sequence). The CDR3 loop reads CAWGTDHEQYF. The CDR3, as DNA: TGTGCCTGGGGGACAGATCACGAGCAGTACTTC.

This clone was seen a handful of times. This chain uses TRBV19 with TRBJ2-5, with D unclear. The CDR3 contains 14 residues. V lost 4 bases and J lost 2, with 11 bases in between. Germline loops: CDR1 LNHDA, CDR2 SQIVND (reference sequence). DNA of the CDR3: TGTGCCAGTAGTACCCCGGGCACTCAAGAGACCCAGTACTTC. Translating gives CASSTPGTQETQYF.

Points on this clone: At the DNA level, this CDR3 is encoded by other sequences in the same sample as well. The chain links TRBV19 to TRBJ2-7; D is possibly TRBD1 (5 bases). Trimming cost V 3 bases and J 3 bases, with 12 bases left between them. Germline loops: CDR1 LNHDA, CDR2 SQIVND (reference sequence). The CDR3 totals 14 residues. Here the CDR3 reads CASSIGPGLYEQYF. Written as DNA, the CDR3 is TGTGCCAGTAGTATCGGCCCAGGGCTCTACGAGCAGTACTTC. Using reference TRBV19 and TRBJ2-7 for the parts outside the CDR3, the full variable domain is DGGITQSPKYLFRKEGQNVTLSCEQNLNHDAMYWYRQDPGQGLRLIYYSQIVNDFQKGDIAEGYSVSREKKESFPLTVTSAQKNPTAFYLCASSIGPGLYEQYFGPGTRLTVT.